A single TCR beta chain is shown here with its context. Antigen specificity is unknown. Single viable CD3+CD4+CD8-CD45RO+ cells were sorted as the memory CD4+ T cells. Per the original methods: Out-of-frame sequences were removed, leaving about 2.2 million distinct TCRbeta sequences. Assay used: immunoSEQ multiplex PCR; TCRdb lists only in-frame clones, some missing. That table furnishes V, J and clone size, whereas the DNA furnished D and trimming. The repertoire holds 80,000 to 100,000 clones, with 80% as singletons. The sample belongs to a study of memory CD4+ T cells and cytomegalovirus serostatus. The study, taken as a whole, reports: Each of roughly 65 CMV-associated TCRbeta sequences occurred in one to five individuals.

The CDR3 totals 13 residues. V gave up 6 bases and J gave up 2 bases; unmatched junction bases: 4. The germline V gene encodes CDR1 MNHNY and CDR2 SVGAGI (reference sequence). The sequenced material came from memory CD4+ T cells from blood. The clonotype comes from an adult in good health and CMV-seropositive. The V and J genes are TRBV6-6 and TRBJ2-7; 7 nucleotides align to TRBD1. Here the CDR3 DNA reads TGTGCCAGCAGCCTTCAGGGGGCCTACGAGCAGTACTTC. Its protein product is CASSLQGAYEQYF.